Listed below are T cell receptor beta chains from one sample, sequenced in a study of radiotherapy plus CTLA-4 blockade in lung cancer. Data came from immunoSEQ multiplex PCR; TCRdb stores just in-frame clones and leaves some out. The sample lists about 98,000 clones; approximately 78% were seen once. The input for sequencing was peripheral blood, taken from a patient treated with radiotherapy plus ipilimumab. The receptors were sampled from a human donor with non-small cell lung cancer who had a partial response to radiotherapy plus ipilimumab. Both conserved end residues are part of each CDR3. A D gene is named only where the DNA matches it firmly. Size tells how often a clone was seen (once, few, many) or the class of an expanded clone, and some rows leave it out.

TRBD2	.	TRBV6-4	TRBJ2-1	CASSGASGRYEQFF	TGTGCCAGCAGTGGGGCTAGCGGGAGGTACGAGCAGTTCTTC
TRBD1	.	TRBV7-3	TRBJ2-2	CASSLNRDRGSAGELFF	TGTGCCAGCAGCTTAAACCGGGACAGGGGGTCGGCCGGGGAGCTGTTTTTT
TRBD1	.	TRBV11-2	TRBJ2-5	CASSFNRGKETQYF	TGTGCCAGCAGCTTCAACAGGGGAAAAGAGACCCAGTACTTC
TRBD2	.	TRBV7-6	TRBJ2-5	CASSFGTSGEQETQYF	TGTGCCAGCAGCTTCGGGACTAGCGGAGAACAAGAGACCCAGTACTTC
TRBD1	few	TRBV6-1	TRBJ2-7	CASSERDRTGIEQYF	TGTGCCAGCAGTGAAAGGGACAGAACCGGGATCGAGCAGTACTTC
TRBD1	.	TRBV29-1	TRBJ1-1	CSVEGQGGTEAFF	TGCAGCGTTGAGGGACAGGGTGGGACTGAAGCTTTCTTT
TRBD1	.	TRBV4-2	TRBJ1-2	CASSQAVDRVNGYTF	TGTGCCAGCAGCCAAGCGGTCGACAGGGTCAATGGCTACACCTTC
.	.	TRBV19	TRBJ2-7	CASSEQGGQGYEQYF	TGTGCCAGTAGTGAACAGGGCGGCCAGGGGTACGAGCAGTACTTC
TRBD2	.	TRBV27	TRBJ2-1	CASSLPGAGGYNEQFF	TGTGCCAGCAGTTTACCGGGAGCGGGAGGGTACAATGAGCAGTTCTTC
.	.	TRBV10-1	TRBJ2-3	CASSEVGTDTQYF	TGCGCCAGCAGTGAGGTCGGGACAGATACGCAGTATTTT
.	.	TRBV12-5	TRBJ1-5	CASGLSVAGSNQPQHF	TGTGCTAGTGGTTTAAGTGTTGCGGGCAGCAATCAGCCCCAGCATTTT
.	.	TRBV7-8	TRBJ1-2	CASSQTGNNYGYTF	TGTGCCAGCAGTCAGACAGGAAATAACTATGGCTACACCTTC
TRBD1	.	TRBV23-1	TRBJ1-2	CASSPQGARPNYGYTF	TGCGCCAGCAGTCCCCAGGGGGCTAGACCAAACTATGGCTACACCTTC
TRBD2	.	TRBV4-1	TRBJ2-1	CASSPKEAQREDEQFF	TGCGCCAGCAGCCCCAAGGAGGCCCAGCGGGAGGATGAGCAGTTCTTC
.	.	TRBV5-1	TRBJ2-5	CASSVRQTQETQYF	TGCGCCAGCAGCGTTAGACAGACACAAGAGACCCAGTACTTC
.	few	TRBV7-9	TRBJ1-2	CASSLASAHYGYTF	TGTGCCAGCAGCTTAGCGAGCGCACACTATGGCTACACCTTC
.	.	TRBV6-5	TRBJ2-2	CASRFNRDHTGELFF	TGTGCCAGCAGATTCAACAGGGACCACACCGGGGAGCTGTTTTTT
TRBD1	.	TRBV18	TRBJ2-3	CASSPELRGLADTQYF	TGTGCCAGCTCACCAGAGCTCAGGGGGCTCGCAGATACGCAGTATTTT
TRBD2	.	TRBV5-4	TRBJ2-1	CASSLSSGRHNEQFF	TGTGCCAGCAGCTTGAGTAGCGGGAGACACAATGAGCAGTTCTTC
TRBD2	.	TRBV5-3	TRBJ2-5	CARSPYGTSGSGETQYF	TGTGCCAGAAGCCCATACGGGACTAGCGGGAGTGGGGAGACCCAGTACTTC
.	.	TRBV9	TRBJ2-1	CASSAPRDRSHREESNEQFF	TGTGCCAGCAGCGCACCCCGGGACAGGTCCCACCGGGAGGAAAGCAATGAGCAGTTCTTC
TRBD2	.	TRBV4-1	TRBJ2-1	CASSEAQGLAGEGEQFF	TGCGCCAGCAGCGAAGCCCAGGGACTAGCGGGGGAGGGTGAGCAGTTCTTC
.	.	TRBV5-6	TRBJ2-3	CASSSTRRGTQYF	TGTGCCAGCAGTTCTACCCGACGAGGTACGCAGTATTTT
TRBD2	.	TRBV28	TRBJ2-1	CASTSAKGTRGNEQFF	TGTGCCAGCACTTCGGCGAAAGGGACTAGAGGCAATGAGCAGTTCTTC
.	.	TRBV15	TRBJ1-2	CATSAQGTSYGYTF	TGTGCCACCAGTGCCCAGGGCACCAGCTATGGCTACACCTTC
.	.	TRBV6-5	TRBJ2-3	CASSLGADTQYF	TGTGCCAGCAGTCTGGGGGCGGATACGCAGTATTTT
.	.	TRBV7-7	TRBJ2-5	CASRASEGFRRFQLTQYF	TGTGCCAGCCGGGCTTCTGAGGGTTTTCGGAGGTTTCAGTTGACCCAGTACTTC
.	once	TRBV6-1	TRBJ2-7	CASSGVTGRGSYEQYF	TGTGCCAGCAGTGGAGTCACAGGGAGGGGCTCCTACGAGCAGTACTTC
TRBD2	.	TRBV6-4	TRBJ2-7	CASSQPECPMTSGRPEQYF	TGTGCCAGCAGTCAACCTGAATGTCCCATGACTAGCGGGAGACCCGAGCAGTACTTC
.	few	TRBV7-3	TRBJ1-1	CASSLTGDLGTEAFF	TGTGCCAGCAGCTTAACGGGGGACTTAGGCACTGAAGCTTTCTTT
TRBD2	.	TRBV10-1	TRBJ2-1	CASSDSGTSPRNEQFF	TGCGCCAGCAGTGACTCCGGGACTAGCCCTCGGAATGAGCAGTTCTTC
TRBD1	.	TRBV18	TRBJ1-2	CASSPNRGASYGYTF	TGTGCCAGCTCACCAAACAGGGGGGCCTCCTATGGCTACACCTTC
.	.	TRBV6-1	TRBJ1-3	CASSELSSGNTIYF	TGTGCCAGCAGTGAACTGAGCTCTGGAAACACCATATATTTT
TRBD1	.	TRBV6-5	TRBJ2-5	CASTRQGGGTQYF	TGTGCCAGCACCAGACAGGGGGGTGGGACCCAGTACTTC
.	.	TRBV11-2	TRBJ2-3	CASSLGRGTDTQYF	TGTGCCAGCAGCTTAGGCAGGGGCACAGATACGCAGTATTTT
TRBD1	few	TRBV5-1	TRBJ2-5	CASSPGTEETQYF	TGCGCCAGCAGCCCAGGGACAGAAGAGACCCAGTACTTC
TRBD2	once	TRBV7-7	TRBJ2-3	CASSRGGADTQYF	TGTGCCAGCAGCCGGGGAGGGGCAGATACGCAGTATTTT
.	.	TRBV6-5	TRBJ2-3	CASTSSGDTQYF	TGTGCCAGCACTTCGAGTGGAGATACGCAGTATTTT
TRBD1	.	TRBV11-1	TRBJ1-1	CASSSGTGLLTEAFF	TGTGCCAGCAGCTCCGGGACAGGGTTATTGACTGAAGCTTTCTTT
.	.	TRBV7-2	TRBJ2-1	CASSVKVLEKRPQFF	TGTGCCAGCAGCGTTAAGGTACTAGAGAAGAGACCTCAGTTCTTC
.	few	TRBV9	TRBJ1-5	CASSRGYSNQPQHF	TGTGCCAGCAGCCGCGGGTATAGCAATCAGCCCCAGCATTTT
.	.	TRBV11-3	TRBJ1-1	CASSFSSGDTEAFF	TGTGCCAGCAGCTTCTCTTCGGGTGACACTGAAGCTTTCTTT
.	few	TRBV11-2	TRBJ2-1	CAARLGHSYNEQFF	TGTGCAGCTAGACTAGGTCACTCCTACAATGAGCAGTTCTTC
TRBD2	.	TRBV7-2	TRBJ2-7	CASSSSLAAAYEQYF	TGTGCCAGCAGCTCGAGCCTAGCGGCCGCCTACGAGCAGTACTTC
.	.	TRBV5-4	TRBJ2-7	CASSLRENYEQYF	TGTGCCAGCAGCTTGCGGGAGAACTACGAGCAGTACTTC
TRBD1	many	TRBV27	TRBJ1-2	CASRQGAGGYTF	TGTGCCAGCAGGCAGGGGGCGGGGGGCTACACCTTC